The 27 T cell receptor beta chains below all came from one sample that was sequenced in a study of CD8 T cells in Susac syndrome. A quantity of about 0.45 to 1 ug RNA underwent reverse transcription using random hexamers. One entry per CDR3 protein results from TCRdb running MiXCR on the immunoSEQ multiplex PCR reads. This table holds about 170,000 distinct CDR3 sequences, 93% found once. Sequenced input: CD4+ T cells from PBMCs. Receptors were obtained from a human donor with multiple sclerosis.

This clonotype has only a few counts. The genes are TRBV11-2 and TRBJ2-4, with D perhaps TRBD2 (6 bases). The V gene lost 5 bases and the J gene lost 0 bases, with 17 bases spanning the gap. The CDR3 spans 17 residues. The V gene's germline CDR1 is SGHAT and CDR2 FQNNGV. CDR3 DNA: TGTGCCAGCAGCGCCCAGTGGGAGGCCCTAGCCAAAAACATTCAGTACTTC. It specifies CASSAQWEALAKNIQYF. Full variable domain (remainder filled in from reference TRBV11-2 and TRBJ2-4): EAGVAQSPRYKIIEKRQSVAFWCNPISGHATLYWYQQILGQGPKLLIQFQNNGVVDDSQLPKDRFSAERLKGVDSTLKIQPAKLEDSAVYLCASSAQWEALAKNIQYFGAGTRLSVL.

The chain joins TRBV6-1 to TRBJ2-3; D is possibly TRBD2 (5 bases). CDR3 length equals 13 residues. V lost 7 bases, J lost 0 bases, and 8 bases lay in between. CDR1 and CDR2 from the germline V gene are MNHNS and SASEGT. CDR3 sequence: CASNGLSTDTQYF. CDR3 DNA sequence: TGTGCCAGCAACGGACTTAGCACAGATACGCAGTATTTT.

The rearrangement links TRBV4-3 to TRBJ2-2; D is ambiguous. Germline V gene lookup returns CDR1 LGHNA and CDR2 YSLEER. Trimming pared 5 bases from V and 5 bases from J, leaving 9 bases between. This CDR3 has 13 residues. The CDR3 sequence is CASSARFTGELFF. The CDR3 nucleotides read TGCGCCAGCAGCGCCCGGTTTACCGGGGAGCTGTTTTTT.

The chain joins TRBV20-1 to TRBJ1-6; D is uncertain. CDR3 length: 13 residues. Germline V gene sequence: CDR1 DFQATT, CDR2 SNEGSKA (reference sequence). V gave up 2 bases and J gave up 8 bases, with 10 bases separating them. The CDR3: CSARPMFDSPLHF. The CDR3 coding sequence is TGCAGTGCTAGACCGATGTTCGATTCACCCCTCCACTTT.

The chain uses TRBV19 and TRBJ1-1; D is unclear. In germline, CDR1 is LNHDA, CDR2 SQIVND (reference sequence). CDR3 size: 13 residues. V lost 6 bases and J 4 bases, leaving 12 bases between the germline ends. The CDR3 nucleotides read TGTGCCAGTAGATCTGGTGGGGTCACTGAAGCTTTCTTT. Amino acid sequence: CASRSGGVTEAFF.

This clonotype was seen just once. The chain couples TRBV24-1 to TRBJ2-2; tentatively, D is TRBD1 (5 bases). This CDR3 contains 16 residues. V lost 4 bases and J 1 base, leaving 12 bases between the germline ends. Germline loops: CDR1 KGHDR, CDR2 SFDVKD. CDR3 bases: TGTGCCACCAGTGACCCGGGTCAGGGGAACACCGGGGAGCTGTTTTTT. Translated: CATSDPGQGNTGELFF.

The genes are TRBV2 and TRBJ2-3, with 7 bases that match TRBD2. This CDR3 has 14 residues. CDR1 is SNHLY and CDR2 is FYNNEI in the germline V gene. V gave up 7 bases and J gave up 2 bases; unmatched junction bases: 6. The DNA of the CDR3 is TGTGCCAGCAATCGACTAGCAGTCACAGATACGCAGTATTTT. Translation gives CASNRLAVTDTQYF.

This chain joins TRBV6-5 and TRBJ2-2; TRBD1 agrees at 7 bases. The CDR3 contains 20 residues. From germline, CDR1 is MNHEY and CDR2 SVGAGI. Trimming at V came to 5 bases and at J to 0 bases, leaving 18 bases not matched to a gene. This CDR3 is CASSLPRQGAPHANTGELFF. CDR3 DNA sequence: TGTGCCAGCAGTCTACCACGACAGGGTGCCCCTCACGCGAACACCGGGGAGCTGTTTTTT.

The rearrangement joins TRBV5-8 to TRBJ1-3, with D uncertain. CDR3 length: 13 residues. CDR1 and CDR2 from the germline V gene are SGHTS and YDEGEE. V lost 0 bases, J lost 4 bases, and 5 bases lay in between. DNA for the CDR3: TGTGCCAGCAGCTTGGAGACAGGAAACACCATATATTTT. Translated, it gives CASSLETGNTIYF.

This chain connects TRBV30 to TRBJ2-1; D tentatively reads TRBD1 or TRBD2 (5 bases each). The V end lost 2 bases, the J end lost 9 bases, and 20 bases lay between the germline ends. CDR3 size: 15 residues. The germline gives CDR1 GTSNPN, CDR2 SVGIG (reference sequence). For the CDR3, the DNA is TGTGCCTGGAGTAACCTCGGGGCCGCGGAACTTGAGCAGTTCTTC. The encoded protein is CAWSNLGAAELEQFF.

J is TRBJ1-2 and V is TRBV12-3 or TRBV12-4; D ambiguous. Trimming left V 5 bases short and J 4 bases short, with 11 bases between. The CDR3 length is 13 residues. The CDR3 DNA is TGTGCCAGCAGTAACCTAACCCCCTATGGCTACACCTTC. Residues: CASSNLTPYGYTF.

This rearrangement joins TRBV7-3 to TRBJ2-7; maybe TRBD2 (6 bases). The CDR3 sequence is 16 residues long. Germline CDR1 SGHTA, CDR2 FQGTGA. The V gene lost 5 bases and the J gene lost 5 bases, with 22 bases spanning the gap. CDR3 region: CASSPWGGGKEDEQYF. The DNA for the CDR3 is TGTGCCAGCAGCCCCTGGGGAGGTGGTAAGGAGGACGAGCAGTACTTC.

The gene calls are TRBV2 and TRBJ1-2; D not certain. V lost 7 bases and J lost 4, with 10 bases in between. This CDR3 has 12 amino acids. CDR1 and CDR2 (germline): SNHLY, FYNNEI. The CDR3 loop is CASTETGYGYTF. The CDR3 DNA follows: TGTGCCAGCACCGAGACGGGCTATGGCTACACCTTC.

CDR3 sequence (DNA): TGCGCCAGCAGCCCCCAGGTCGCGTATGGAGGTAATGAGCAGTTCTTC. Translated, it gives CASSPQVAYGGNEQFF. The V and J genes are TRBV4-3 and TRBJ2-1; TRBD2 is a possible D gene (5 bases). This CDR3 comprises 16 residues. Germline assignment: CDR1 LGHNA and CDR2 YSLEER. Trimming pared 4 bases from V and 7 bases from J, leaving 20 bases between.

The chain couples TRBV2 to TRBJ1-1; TRBD1 matches 7 bases. CDR1 is SNHLY and CDR2 is FYNNEI in the germline V gene. The CDR3 runs 15 residues. V lost 7 bases and J lost 2; bases outside the gene matches: 10. The DNA of the CDR3 is TGTGCCAGCACCCTGGGTGGGACAGCTAACACTGAAGCTTTCTTT. Protein: CASTLGGTANTEAFF.

This rearrangement joins TRBV25-1 to TRBJ1-1, with 7 positions matching TRBD1. Germline assignment: CDR1 MGHDK and CDR2 SYGVNS. CDR3 size: 12 residues. Trimming removed 5 bases from V and 4 bases from J; junction bases left unmatched: 1. The CDR3 nucleotides are TGTGCCAGCAGTCACAGGGGCACTGAAGCTTTCTTT. Its protein is CASSHRGTEAFF.

This clonotype was seen just once. The chain uses TRBV12-3 or TRBV12-4 and TRBJ1-4; tentative D call: TRBD1 (6 bases). V lost 7 bases and J 4 bases, leaving 13 bases between the germline ends. CDR3 length: 14 amino acids. The DNA for the CDR3 is TGTGCCAGCACCTTGCAGGGGATTAATGAAAAACTGTTTTTT. Translating it yields CASTLQGINEKLFF.

The gene calls are TRBV25-1 and TRBJ1-2; possible D gene TRBD1, 6 bases. The V end lost 2 bases, the J end lost 8 bases, and 12 bases lay between the germline ends. Germline CDR1 and CDR2: MGHDK and SYGVNS. The CDR3 is made up of 13 amino acids. This CDR3 reads CASSEGGRGGYTF. The DNA of the CDR3 is TGTGCCAGCAGTGAAGGGGGCCGCGGAGGCTACACCTTC.

The table lists this clonotype with a count of one. V gene TRBV5-1 combines with J gene TRBJ2-1, with 7 bases that match TRBD1. CDR1 and CDR2 from the germline V gene are SGHRS and YFSETQ. The CDR3 contains 15 residues. The J segment lost 4 bases and the V segment lost 3 bases, leaving 7 bases of the junction unmatched. The CDR3 sequence: CASSSQGPEYNEQFF. CDR3 DNA: TGCGCCAGCAGCTCACAGGGGCCTGAGTACAATGAGCAGTTCTTC.

This chain links TRBV29-1 with TRBJ2-5, with a weak D call TRBD2 (6 bases). V was trimmed by 7 bases and J by 3 bases, leaving 15 bases between them. The CDR3 sequence is 13 residues long. CDR1 and CDR2 from the germline V gene are SQVTM and ANQGSEA. The CDR3, as DNA: TGCAGCGGGATGGGGGGAAGGGAAGAGACCCAGTACTTC. It is translated as CSGMGGREETQYF. The variable domain in full, with the rest retrieved from reference TRBV29-1 and TRBJ2-5, is SAVISQKPSRDICQRGTSLTIQCQVDSQVTMMFWYRQQPGQSLTLIATANQGSEATYESGFVIDKFPISRPNLTFSTLTVSNMSPEDSSIYLCSGMGGREETQYFGPGTRLLVL.

This chain connects TRBV7-9 to TRBJ1-1; possible D gene TRBD1, 6 bases. V was shortened by 7 bases and J by 3 bases, with 15 bases between the two germline ends. From germline, CDR1 is SEHNR and CDR2 FQNEAQ (reference sequence). The CDR3 spans 14 residues. The CDR3 here is CASNTGQSHTEAFF. The CDR3 DNA reads TGTGCCAGCAATACCGGACAGTCCCACACTGAAGCTTTCTTT.

V is TRBV29-1 and J is TRBJ1-1, with 8 bases identical to TRBD1. Per the germline V gene, CDR1 is SQVTM and CDR2 is ANQGSEA. The junction had 6 bases not matched to a gene; V was cut back by 2 bases and J by 4 bases. This CDR3 is built from 14 residues. The CDR3 DNA follows: TGCAGCGTTGAACCCCAGGGGGCTGGCACTGAAGCTTTCTTT. It translates to CSVEPQGAGTEAFF.

The chain joins TRBV5-6 to TRBJ1-1; 8 bases fit TRBD1. CDR1 is SGHDT, CDR2 YYEEEE, per germline. This CDR3 is 15 amino acids long. J gave up 0 bases and V 4 bases, and 5 bases lay outside the gene matches. CDR3 amino acids: CASSVRDRLNTEAFF. The DNA for the CDR3 is TGTGCCAGCAGCGTAAGGGACAGGTTGAACACTGAAGCTTTCTTT.

The rearrangement uses TRBV5-5 and TRBJ2-7; D is tentatively TRBD1 or TRBD2 (6 bases each). Trimming stripped 0 bases from V and 1 base from J, with 14 bases between. This CDR3 contains 16 residues. The germline CDR1 and CDR2 sequences are SGHKS and YYEKEE (reference sequence). The CDR3 DNA reads TGTGCCAGCAGCTTGGACCCGGGGGCGAGGTCCTACGAGCAGTACTTC. Translated, it gives CASSLDPGARSYEQYF.

V and J are TRBV6-1 and TRBJ2-7; 9 bases are shared with TRBD1. The CDR3 is 15 residues long. Germline loops: CDR1 MNHNS, CDR2 SASEGT. Losses at the gene ends were 4 bases for V and 5 bases for J; bases not matched to a gene: 9. The CDR3 bases are TGTGCCAGCAGTGGGGGGGGACAGGGTAAGAACGAGCAGTACTTC. It is translated as CASSGGGQGKNEQYF.

The chain is built from TRBV9 and TRBJ2-6; D gene unclear. CDR1 is SGDLS and CDR2 is YYNGEE in the germline V gene. This CDR3 has 16 amino acids. V dropped 0 bases and J dropped 4 bases, with 11 bases sitting between them. CDR3 coding DNA: TGTGCCAGCAGCGTAGCGAATTCCCAAGGGGCCAACGTCCTGACTTTC. It codes for CASSVANSQGANVLTF. The whole variable domain, remainder taken from reference TRBV9 and TRBJ2-6, is DSGVTQTPKHLITATGQRVTLRCSPRSGDLSVYWYQQSLDQGLQFLIQYYNGEERAKGNILERFSAQQFPDLHSELNLSSLELGDSALYFCASSVANSQGANVLTFGAGSRLTVL.

V usage is TRBV11-2 and J usage is TRBJ2-5; TRBD1 aligns across 7 bases. CDR3 length equals 15 residues. Germline CDR1 reads SGHAT; CDR2 reads FQNNGV. The trim removed 5 bases at V and 4 bases at J, leaving 10 bases unmatched. The CDR3 sequence: CASSTIQGFGETQYF. The DNA of the CDR3 is TGTGCCAGCAGCACCATACAGGGGTTCGGAGAGACCCAGTACTTC.